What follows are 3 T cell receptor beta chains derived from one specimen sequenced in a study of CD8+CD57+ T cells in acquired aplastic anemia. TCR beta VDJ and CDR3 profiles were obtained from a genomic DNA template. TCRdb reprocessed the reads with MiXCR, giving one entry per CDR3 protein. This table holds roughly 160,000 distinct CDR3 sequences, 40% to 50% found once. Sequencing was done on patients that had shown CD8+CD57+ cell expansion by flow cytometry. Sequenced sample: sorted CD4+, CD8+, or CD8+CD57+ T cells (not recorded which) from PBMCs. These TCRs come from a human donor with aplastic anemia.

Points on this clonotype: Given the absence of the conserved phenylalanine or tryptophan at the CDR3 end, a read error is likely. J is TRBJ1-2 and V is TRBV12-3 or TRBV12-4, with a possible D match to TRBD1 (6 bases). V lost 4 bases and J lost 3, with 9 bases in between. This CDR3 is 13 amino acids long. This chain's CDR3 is CASSSGQYYGYTI. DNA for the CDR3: TGTGCCAGCAGTTCAGGACAGTACTATGGCTACACCATC.

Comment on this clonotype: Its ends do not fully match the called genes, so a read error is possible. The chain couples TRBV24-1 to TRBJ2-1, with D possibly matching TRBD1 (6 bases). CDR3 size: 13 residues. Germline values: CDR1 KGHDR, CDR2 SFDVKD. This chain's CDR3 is CATSVPNRGGLLF. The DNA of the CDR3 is TGTGCCACCAGTGTCCCCAATCGAGGGGGTCTACTCTTC.

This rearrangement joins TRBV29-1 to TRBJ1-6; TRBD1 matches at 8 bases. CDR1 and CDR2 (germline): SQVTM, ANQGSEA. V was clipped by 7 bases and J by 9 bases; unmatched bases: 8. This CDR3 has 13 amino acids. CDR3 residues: CSAGQGGSSPLHF. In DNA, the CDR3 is TGCAGCGCCGGACAGGGAGGGAGTTCACCCCTCCACTTT.